This T cell receptor (beta chain) emerged from a study of T cell responses to AZD1222 COVID-19 vaccine. Study information: Pooled together were second doses at about 4 or about 12 weeks. General observations from the study: It was only 6 or 7 AZD1222 recipients who were seropositive at baseline. Spike regions recognized by vaccine-associated CD4 TCRs spanned the protein, led by 160-218 and 743-854. Spike-specific TCR breadth and depth grew following two AZD1222 doses.

The assay was immunoSEQ multiplex PCR, and TCRdb's table has in-frame clones only and misses some. The sample consists of about 110,000 clones, 75% to 90% of them appearing once. As for this clone: Its target is unknown.

The sequencing here drew on peripheral blood, taken on day 0 of AZD1222 vaccination. The sequence came from an adult in good health.

The CDR3 DNA sequence: TGTGCCTGGAGTAAGGGACAGGGCTTCGTAAAGTCGACCGTATCCGGGGAGCTGTTTTTT. Translating it yields CAWSKGQGFVKSTVSGELFF. This rearrangement joins TRBV30 to TRBJ2-2; 9 nucleotides agree with TRBD1. The V gene's germline CDR1 is GTSNPN and CDR2 SVGIG (reference sequence). CDR3 length: 20 residues. V was pared by 2 bases and J by 6 bases, with 22 bases of the junction left unmatched.